The 16 T cell receptor beta chains listed next were all sequenced from one sample in a study of blood T cell repertoires in COVID-19. Data came from immunoSEQ multiplex PCR; TCRdb stores just in-frame clones and leaves some out. The table has 130,000 to 150,000 clones, roughly 90% seen once. The sample was PBMCs or T cells enriched from blood (not recorded which). These TCRs come from a woman in her 30s with acute COVID-19.

The CDR3 nucleotides read TGTGCCAGCAGCCGGAAGGTGAGGGATACGCAGTATTTT. Protein: CASSRKVRDTQYF. This chain connects TRBV6-2 or TRBV6-3 to TRBJ2-3; D uncertain. In germline, CDR1 is MNHEY, CDR2 SVGEGT. The V gene lost 6 bases and the J gene lost 6 bases, with 13 bases spanning the gap. The CDR3 is made up of 13 amino acids.

J is TRBJ2-6 and V is TRBV28; D is perhaps TRBD1 (6 bases). CDR1 and CDR2 (germline): MDHEN, SYDVKM. The CDR3 length is 15 residues. V was pared by 4 bases and J by 1 base, with 8 bases between. CDR3 sequence reads: CASSSRGSGANVLTF. CDR3 sequence (DNA): TGTGCCAGCAGTTCGAGGGGGTCTGGGGCCAACGTCCTGACTTTC.

This clone has only a few counts. The V gene is TRBV19, the J gene TRBJ2-7; D gene unclear. The CDR3 loop spans 13 amino acids. In germline, CDR1 is LNHDA, CDR2 SQIVND (reference sequence). Trimming cost V 4 bases and J 1 base, with 8 bases left between them. The CDR3 spells CASSTQRSYEQYF. CDR3 DNA: TGTGCCAGTAGTACGCAGAGGTCCTACGAGCAGTACTTC. Full variable domain (remainder filled in from reference TRBV19 and TRBJ2-7): DGGITQSPKYLFRKEGQNVTLSCEQNLNHDAMYWYRQDPGQGLRLIYYSQIVNDFQKGDIAEGYSVSREKKESFPLTVTSAQKNPTAFYLCASSTQRSYEQYFGPGTRLTVT.

This clone has only a few counts. This CDR3 is CASSVAGTSLFTDTQYF. DNA of the CDR3: TGTGCCAGCAGCGTAGCCGGGACTAGCCTATTCACAGATACGCAGTATTTT. The chain carries TRBV9 and TRBJ2-3; 9 bases are shared with TRBD2. V was clipped by 0 bases and J by 2 bases; unmatched bases: 7. The CDR3 consists of 17 residues. Germline V gene lookup returns CDR1 SGDLS and CDR2 YYNGEE.

The J gene is TRBJ2-7, the V gene TRBV21-1; no DNA check was done on the table's D call, TRBD1. TRBV21-1 counts as a pseudogene. The CDR3 is 17 residues long. The CDR3 bases are TGTGCCAGCAGCGTCAGAAACTCGACAGGGGGCGAATACGAGCAGTACTTC. It codes for CASSVRNSTGGEYEQYF.

The V gene is TRBV5-5, the J gene TRBJ2-2; D is undetermined. In germline, CDR1 is SGHKS, CDR2 YYEKEE (reference sequence). V lost 5 bases, J lost 6 bases, and 8 bases lay in between. The length of the CDR3 is 12 residues. CDR3 sequence (DNA): TGTGCCAGCAGGCGGATGGCCGGGGAGCTGTTTTTT. It is translated as CASRRMAGELFF.

The chain employs TRBV2 and TRBJ1-2; 7 nucleotides agree with TRBD1. Per the germline V gene, CDR1 is SNHLY and CDR2 is FYNNEI. The ends lost 8 bases at V and 5 bases at J; junction bases unmatched: 14. This CDR3 is built from 15 residues. The CDR3: CASGNPGQSLYGYTF. The CDR3 region has the DNA TGTGCCAGCGGCAACCCGGGACAGAGCCTTTATGGCTACACCTTC.

V is TRBV29-1 and J is TRBJ1-3; a possible D gene is TRBD1 (5 bases). Trimming cost V 4 bases and J 1 base, with 8 bases left between them. This CDR3 region has 13 residues. In germline, CDR1 is SQVTM, CDR2 ANQGSEA. The CDR3 bases are TGCAGCGTTGGACAGCCTTCTGGAAACACCATATATTTT. This gives the protein CSVGQPSGNTIYF.

V and J are TRBV5-3 and TRBJ2-1; D remains ambiguous. TRBV5-3 qualifies as an ORF whose function is uncertain. The V gene lost 7 bases and the J gene lost 4 bases, with 15 bases spanning the gap. This CDR3 has 14 amino acids. The CDR3 protein is CARASRAKYNEQFF. CDR3 in DNA: TGTGCCAGAGCCTCGAGAGCGAAGTACAATGAGCAGTTCTTC.

The chain links TRBV7-9 to TRBJ1-2; no reliable D call. Between the trimmed V and J ends, which lost 2 bases and 7 bases, there was a span of 8 bases. This CDR3 has 12 amino acids. Germline CDR1 SEHNR, CDR2 FQNEAQ (reference sequence). CDR3 sequence (DNA): TGTGCCAGCAGCTTACTCGAACTTGGCTACACCTTC. Translated, it gives CASSLLELGYTF.

This chain uses TRBV28 with TRBJ2-5; 10 bases map to TRBD2. V was pared by 3 bases and J by 5 bases, with 15 bases of the junction left unmatched. The CDR3 totals 18 residues. From germline, CDR1 is MDHEN and CDR2 SYDVKM. The CDR3 nucleotides read TGTGCCAGCAGTTTCCCCACTACGCCCGCAGCGGGAGGGGAGACCCAGTACTTC. Its protein is CASSFPTTPAAGGETQYF.

The chain joins TRBV5-1 to TRBJ2-1; 7 bases map to TRBD2. CDR3 length: 13 amino acids. The germline V gene encodes CDR1 SGHRS and CDR2 YFSETQ. Germline trimming cut 4 bases from V and 8 bases from J; bases unmatched to any gene: 6. CDR3 nucleotide sequence: TGCGCCAGCAGCATCCCGGCGGGGGATGAGCAGTTCTTC. Translating gives CASSIPAGDEQFF.

The rearrangement links TRBV28 to TRBJ2-7, with 8 bases matching TRBD1. CDR1 and CDR2 from the germline V gene are MDHEN and SYDVKM. This CDR3 is 15 amino acids long. The V gene end was trimmed by 5 bases and the J gene end by 2 bases; junction bases not matched to a gene: 8. The CDR3 here is CASSIGQGRAYEQYF. DNA for the CDR3: TGTGCCAGCAGTATAGGACAGGGAAGGGCCTACGAGCAGTACTTC.

The chain employs TRBV6-6 and TRBJ1-1; the D gene is possibly TRBD1 (5 bases). V lost 5 bases to trimming and J lost 0 bases, with 10 bases between them. This CDR3 is built from 14 residues. Germline loops: CDR1 MNHNY, CDR2 SVGAGI (reference sequence). CDR3 nucleotides: TGTGCCAGCAGTGAGACAGCTATGAACACTGAAGCTTTCTTT. Amino acids: CASSETAMNTEAFF.

The J gene is TRBJ2-7, the V gene TRBV7-2; D is perhaps TRBD1 (6 bases). V was clipped by 7 bases and J by 1 base, with 14 bases between them. Germline loops: CDR1 SGHTA, CDR2 FQGNSA. The CDR3 has 14 amino acids. CDR3 protein: CASTTNRASYEQYF. In DNA form, the CDR3 reads TGTGCCAGCACCACAAACAGGGCTTCCTACGAGCAGTACTTC.

The chain links TRBV7-2 to TRBJ1-3; 8 bases are a match to TRBD1. The V gene end was trimmed by 5 bases and the J gene end by 2 bases; junction bases not matched to a gene: 5. The V gene's germline CDR1 is SGHTA and CDR2 FQGNSA. This CDR3 contains 15 residues. The CDR3 loop reads CASSPKTGAGNTIYF. DNA of the CDR3: TGTGCCAGCAGCCCAAAGACAGGGGCTGGAAACACCATATATTTT.